This TCR beta chain originates from a study of CD8 T cells in ankylosing spondylitis. General study results and limits: Among TCR beta sequences, a motif of about 8 highly homologous variants appeared characteristic of ankylosing spondylitis blood. The clones that were linked to disease were reported to be significantly enriched in matched synovial fluid samples from ankylosing spondylitis patients.

TCRdb reprocessed the 5' RACE reads via MiXCR and lists one record per CDR3 protein. The table lists 230,000 or so distinct CDR3 sequences, roughly a quarter of them singletons. This clonotype has just a few counts. Its antigen is as yet unknown. V was shortened by 5 bases and J by 1 base, with 11 bases between the two germline ends. Germline assignment: CDR1 DFQATT and CDR2 SNEGSKA (reference sequence). The CDR3 spans 13 residues. This chain links TRBV20-1 with TRBJ1-1, with D tentatively TRBD1 (6 bases). Material for sequencing was blood, either unsorted or a sorted T cell fraction (not recorded which). This clonotype was obtained from a male donor with ankylosing spondylitis or in good health (not recorded which). The CDR3, as DNA: TGCAGTGCTGCCGGGACACCGAACACTGAAGCTTTCTTT. Translating it yields CSAAGTPNTEAFF.